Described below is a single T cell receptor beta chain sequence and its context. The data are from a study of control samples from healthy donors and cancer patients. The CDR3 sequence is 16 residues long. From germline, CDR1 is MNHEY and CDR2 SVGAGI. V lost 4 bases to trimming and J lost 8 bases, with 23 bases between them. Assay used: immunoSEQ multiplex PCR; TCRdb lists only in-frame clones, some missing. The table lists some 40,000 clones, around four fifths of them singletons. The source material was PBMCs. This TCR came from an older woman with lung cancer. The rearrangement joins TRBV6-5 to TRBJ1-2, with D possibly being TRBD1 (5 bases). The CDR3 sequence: CASSSPLPRGPAGYTF. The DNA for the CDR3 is TGTGCCAGCAGTTCACCCCTTCCTCGGGGCCCCGCGGGCTACACCTTC.